The next 17 T cell receptor beta chains were all read from a single sample in a study of blood T cell repertoires in COVID-19. The table came from immunoSEQ multiplex PCR; TCRdb's copy has only in-frame clones and leaves some out. The table shows over 85,000 clones, with over 75% occurring only once. The sequenced sample consisted of peripheral blood. These TCRs come from a man in his 60s with acute or convalescent COVID-19.

J is TRBJ1-6 and V is TRBV2; 7 bases are a match to TRBD1. With V trimmed by 7 bases and J by 7 bases, 10 bases remained unmatched. CDR1 SNHLY and CDR2 FYNNEI come from the germline V gene. This CDR3 comprises 15 residues. CDR3 sequence: CASTTTGSYNSPLHF. DNA of the CDR3: TGTGCCAGCACGACGACAGGGAGTTACAATTCACCCCTCCACTTT.

The chain recombines TRBV5-1 with TRBJ1-6; 9 nucleotides match TRBD1. In germline, CDR1 is SGHRS, CDR2 YFSETQ. Germline trimming cut 1 base from V and 8 bases from J; bases unmatched to any gene: 4. The CDR3 length is 15 residues. Here the CDR3 reads CASSLQGDRDSPLHF. The CDR3 DNA follows: TGCGCCAGCAGCTTGCAAGGGGACAGGGATTCACCCCTCCACTTT.

The CDR3 region is CASSITRGPGGELFF. Here the CDR3 DNA reads TGTGCCAGCAGCATAACAAGAGGGCCCGGCGGGGAGCTGTTTTTT. The chain employs TRBV11-3 and TRBJ2-2; D is perhaps TRBD2 (5 bases). CDR3 length: 15 amino acids. CDR1 and CDR2 (germline): SGHNT, YENEEA. V lost 5 bases and J 7 bases, leaving 17 bases between the germline ends. Full variable domain (rest looked up from reference TRBV11-3 and TRBJ2-2): EAGVVQSPRYKIIEKKQPVAFWCNPISGHNTLYWYLQNLGQGPELLIRYENEEAVDDSQLPKDRFSAERLKGVDSTLKIQPAELGDSAVYLCASSITRGPGGELFFGEGSRLTVL.

The genes are TRBV5-1 and TRBJ2-1, with TRBD2 as a possible D gene (5 bases). With 1 base removed from V and 8 bases from J, the gap between germline ends came to 13 bases. The CDR3 runs 14 residues. Germline-derived CDR1 and CDR2 are SGHRS and YFSETQ. In DNA, the CDR3 is TGCGCCAGCAGCTTGTCGGTGGACTTGGATGAGCAGTTCTTC. Protein product: CASSLSVDLDEQFF.

This clone was seen a few times. V is TRBV10-3 and J is TRBJ2-7; possibly TRBD1 for D (6 bases). Germline values: CDR1 ENHRY, CDR2 SYGVKD. Trimming stripped 0 bases from V and 3 bases from J, with 15 bases between. CDR3 length: 16 amino acids. The chain's CDR3 is CAISESDRPFYYEQYF. CDR3 DNA sequence: TGTGCCATCAGTGAGTCTGACAGGCCATTCTACTACGAGCAGTACTTC.

This sequence joins TRBV4-1 and TRBJ2-7; TRBD2 might be the D (6 bases). V lost 1 base, J lost 3 bases, and 25 bases lay in between. Germline V CDR1 and CDR2: MGHRA, YSYEKL. The CDR3 has 19 residues. CDR3 loop: CASSQVKEGVARKIYEQYF. The CDR3, as DNA: TGCGCCAGCAGCCAAGTTAAGGAGGGAGTTGCGAGGAAAATCTACGAGCAGTACTTC.

This chain links TRBV15 with TRBJ2-2; TRBD1 aligns across 9 bases. This CDR3 region has 19 residues. CDR1 and CDR2 from the germline V gene are LNHNV and YYDKDF (reference sequence). The V and J ends lost 0 bases and 1 base, in that order; junction bases with no gene match: 9. CDR3 coding DNA: TGTGCCACCAGCAGAGACATACGGGACAGGGTGTTGAACACCGGGGAGCTGTTTTTT. Protein: CATSRDIRDRVLNTGELFF. The full variable domain, with the rest looked up from reference TRBV15 and TRBJ2-2, is DAMVIQNPRYQVTQFGKPVTLSCSQTLNHNVMYWYQQKSSQAPKLLFHYYDKDFNNEADTPDNFQSRRPNTSFCFLDIRSPGLGDTAMYLCATSRDIRDRVLNTGELFFGEGSRLTVL.

The CDR3, as DNA: TGCAGTGCTGAGGCCTCCTACGAGCAGTACTTC. As protein: CSAEASYEQYF. V is TRBV20-1 and J is TRBJ2-7; D unclear. V was trimmed by 5 bases and J by 0 bases, leaving 5 bases between them. The CDR3 is 11 residues long. Germline CDR1 and CDR2: DFQATT and SNEGSKA (reference sequence).

The chain links TRBV5-1 to TRBJ1-1, with D unresolved. In germline, CDR1 is SGHRS, CDR2 YFSETQ. The CDR3 is 13 residues long. Trimming cost V 4 bases and J 3 bases, with 10 bases left between them. The CDR3 loop is CASSVHKDTEAFF. CDR3 DNA sequence: TGCGCCAGCAGCGTTCACAAAGACACTGAAGCTTTCTTT.

V gene TRBV10-3 combines with J gene TRBJ2-3; 12 nucleotides line up with TRBD2. Trimming took 2 bases from V and 4 from J; bases not matched to a gene: 1. CDR3 length equals 15 residues. Germline loops: CDR1 ENHRY, CDR2 SYGVKD. Here the CDR3 reads CAISEASGGADTQYF. CDR3 sequence (DNA): TGTGCCATCAGTGAGGCTAGCGGGGGGGCAGATACGCAGTATTTT.

V gene TRBV2 combines with J gene TRBJ2-6; perhaps TRBD1 as D (5 bases). Germline V gives CDR1 SNHLY, CDR2 FYNNEI. V was shortened by 8 bases and J by 4 bases, with 9 bases between the two germline ends. The CDR3 contains 13 residues. CDR3 protein: CASGADGANVLTF. For the CDR3, the DNA is TGTGCCAGCGGGGCGGACGGGGCCAACGTCCTGACTTTC.

This CDR3 reads CATSLPGGEQYF. CDR3 nucleotides: TGTGCCACCAGTCTCCCGGGGGGTGAGCAGTATTTT. The chain carries TRBV24-1 and TRBJ2-3, with TRBD2 matching 7 bases. CDR3 length equals 12 residues. CDR1 is KGHDR and CDR2 is SFDVKD in the germline V gene. Unmatched junction bases numbered 7, after V lost 6 bases and J lost 11 bases.

The chain links TRBV2 to TRBJ2-3; TRBD2 aligns across 8 bases. Germline assignment: CDR1 SNHLY and CDR2 FYNNEI. This CDR3 spans 15 amino acids. The trim removed 6 bases at V and 0 bases at J, leaving 5 bases unmatched. CDR3 amino acids: CASRVLAVSTDTQYF. CDR3 bases: TGTGCCAGCAGGGTACTAGCGGTGAGCACAGATACGCAGTATTTT. The whole variable domain, filled in from reference TRBV2 and TRBJ2-3, reads EPEVTQTPSHQVTQMGQEVILRCVPISNHLYFYWYRQILGQKVEFLVSFYNNEISEKSEIFDDQFSVERPDGSNFTLKIRSTKLEDSAMYFCASRVLAVSTDTQYFGPGTRLTVL.

The chain joins TRBV5-1 to TRBJ2-3; 10 nucleotides align to TRBD2. V trimming: 3 bases; J trimming: 5 bases; junction bases outside the gene matches: 9. Germline CDR1 is SGHRS and CDR2 is YFSETQ. The CDR3 is 16 residues long. CDR3: CASSSEGTSVIDTQYF. CDR3 DNA: TGCGCCAGCAGCTCGGAAGGGACTAGCGTAATAGATACGCAGTATTTT.

The gene calls are TRBV3-1 (or the pseudogene TRBV3-2) and TRBJ2-7; TRBD2 might be the D (6 bases). The CDR3 length is 14 residues. The V gene lost 1 base and the J gene lost 5 bases, with 12 bases spanning the gap. Germline CDR1 is LGHDT and CDR2 is YNNKEL (reference sequence). CDR3 nucleotides: TGTGCCAGCAGCCAAGTACTCGGGAGCCACGAGCAGTACTTC. Its protein product is CASSQVLGSHEQYF.

This chain joins TRBV2 and TRBJ1-2, with 12 nucleotides matching TRBD1. This CDR3 spans 15 amino acids. Germline CDR1 is SNHLY and CDR2 is FYNNEI. The V segment lost 3 bases and the J segment 5 bases; nucleotides outside the gene matches: 4. The CDR3 loop reads CASSDGTGGKYGYTF. CDR3 bases: TGTGCCAGCAGTGACGGGACAGGGGGCAAGTATGGCTACACCTTC. Together with reference TRBV2 and TRBJ1-2, the CDR3 gives the full variable domain: EPEVTQTPSHQVTQMGQEVILRCVPISNHLYFYWYRQILGQKVEFLVSFYNNEISEKSEIFDDQFSVERPDGSNFTLKIRSTKLEDSAMYFCASSDGTGGKYGYTFGSGTRLTVV.

The chain uses TRBV19 and TRBJ1-2; 7 bases map to TRBD1. CDR3 length: 15 residues. Trimming removed 5 bases from V and 7 bases from J; junction bases left unmatched: 13. CDR1 and CDR2 from the germline V gene are LNHDA and SQIVND (reference sequence). The CDR3 DNA reads as TGTGCCAGTAGTCTCTCCCATACAGGGGCTGCTGGCTACACCTTC. Its translation is CASSLSHTGAAGYTF.